This paragraph reports one TCR beta chain. The antigen is undetermined. The sample belongs to a study of PD-L1 blockade in urothelial cancer. Study summary: Blood analysis was done at 3 weeks (second dose) and 6 weeks after treatment began. T cells numbered a median of approximately 150,000 in the blood samples.

Time point reported: pretreatment peripheral blood. The protocol was immunoSEQ multiplex PCR, while the TCRdb copy is restricted to in-frame clones and leaves out a portion. This sample has fewer than 45,000 clones; about 88% occur once, and the top ten carry around 25%. Study results and limitations: The study found that durable-benefit patients expanded tumor-associated blood clones more at 3 weeks.

There are 14 residues in the CDR3. Germline V gene lookup returns CDR1 KGHSH and CDR2 LQKENI. The V gene lost 0 bases and the J gene lost 6 bases, with 8 bases spanning the gap. The receptor was isolated from a donor aged 40 or older with urothelial cancer. The sequenced sample was PBMCs, obtained around atezolizumab (anti-PD-L1) treatment. V and J are TRBV18 and TRBJ2-2; D gene ambiguous. CDR3 residues: CASSPPPYAGELFF. CDR3 coding DNA: TGTGCCAGCTCACCACCTCCCTACGCCGGGGAGCTGTTTTTT.